The rows below give T cell receptor beta chains drawn from one sample of a study of blood T cells in healthy people across ages. TCRdb ran MiXCR on the 5' RACE reads and lists one entry per CDR3 protein. This sample has about 1,400,000 distinct CDR3 sequences, with approximately 59% found just once. The material sequenced was blood. These receptors all come from a man between 18 and 29 years old in good health. The CDR3 runs from the conserved cysteine through the conserved F or W. The D gene is left open where the match is weak. For some rows the clone size is stated as once, few or many, or as a class when expanded; others skip it.

v_call: TRBV10-3
d_call: -
clone_size: -
j_call: TRBJ1-5
cdr3_nt: TGTGCCATCAGTGACCAGGGGAAGAATCAGCCCCAGCATTTT
cdr3_aa: CAISDQGKNQPQHF

v_call: TRBV4-3
d_call: TRBD2
clone_size: -
j_call: TRBJ2-7
cdr3_nt: TGCGCCAGCAGCCAAGATGGAGTTAGCGGGGGCTACGAGCAGTACTTC
cdr3_aa: CASSQDGVSGGYEQYF

v_call: TRBV11-2
d_call: TRBD1
clone_size: -
j_call: TRBJ1-2
cdr3_nt: TGTGCCAGCAGCTTAGGTCTCGCAGGGGGCAATGGCTACACCTTC
cdr3_aa: CASSLGLAGGNGYTF

v_call: TRBV20-1
d_call: -
clone_size: -
j_call: TRBJ2-5
cdr3_nt: TGCAGTGTGGGGAAGGGGTGGAGCGCCCAAGAGACCCAGTACTTC
cdr3_aa: CSVGKGWSAQETQYF

v_call: TRBV7-2
d_call: TRBD1
clone_size: -
j_call: TRBJ2-1
cdr3_nt: TGTGCCAGCAGCTTTCTCGCGGGACAGGGGGCCCTTGAGCAGTTCTTC
cdr3_aa: CASSFLAGQGALEQFF

v_call: TRBV7-6
d_call: TRBD2
clone_size: -
j_call: TRBJ2-1
cdr3_nt: TGTGCCAGCAGCGGCTTAGCGGGGGGAAACTACAATGAGCAGTTCTTC
cdr3_aa: CASSGLAGGNYNEQFF

v_call: TRBV6-5
d_call: TRBD2
clone_size: few
j_call: TRBJ2-3
cdr3_nt: TGTGCCAGCAGTTACTCCCAGCGGGGGGGCATAGATACGCAGTATTTT
cdr3_aa: CASSYSQRGGIDTQYF

v_call: TRBV12-3/TRBV12-4
d_call: -
clone_size: -
j_call: TRBJ1-1
cdr3_nt: TGTGCCAGCAGGCCGTACACTGAAGCTTTCTTT
cdr3_aa: CASRPYTEAFF

v_call: TRBV25-1
d_call: TRBD1
clone_size: -
j_call: TRBJ1-2
cdr3_nt: TGTGCCAGCAGTGAAAACCGAGGGGGCGTGGATGGCTACACCTTC
cdr3_aa: CASSENRGGVDGYTF

v_call: TRBV7-9
d_call: -
clone_size: -
j_call: TRBJ2-6
cdr3_nt: TGTGCCAGCATCGACACCGACGGAGACTCTGGGGCCAACGTCCTGACTTTC
cdr3_aa: CASIDTDGDSGANVLTF

v_call: TRBV20-1
d_call: TRBD2
clone_size: few
j_call: TRBJ2-3
cdr3_nt: TGCAGTGCTTTCACTCCCCCTAGCGGGAGGGCCGTAGGCACAGATACGCAGTATTTT
cdr3_aa: CSAFTPPSGRAVGTDTQYF

v_call: TRBV20-1
d_call: -
clone_size: -
j_call: TRBJ2-1
cdr3_nt: TGCAGTGCTAGGATACACGGCGGTCTCTACAATGAGCAGTTCTTC
cdr3_aa: CSARIHGGLYNEQFF

v_call: TRBV29-1
d_call: -
clone_size: few
j_call: TRBJ2-7
cdr3_nt: TGCAGCGTTGTGGTTGTAAGGGGGGCCTACGAGCAGTACTTC
cdr3_aa: CSVVVVRGAYEQYF

v_call: TRBV7-9
d_call: -
clone_size: -
j_call: TRBJ2-5
cdr3_nt: TGTGCCAGCAGCTTATCCCCTGGCGCGGGTCGTGAGACCCAGTACTTC
cdr3_aa: CASSLSPGAGRETQYF

v_call: TRBV7-9
d_call: -
clone_size: -
j_call: TRBJ2-2
cdr3_nt: TGTGCCAGCACCAAGACGAGGGGGACCGGGGAGCTGTTTTTT
cdr3_aa: CASTKTRGTGELFF

v_call: TRBV5-1
d_call: TRBD2
clone_size: -
j_call: TRBJ2-1
cdr3_nt: TGCGCCAGCAGCCAAAGCGGGGCTTATTTCGATGAGCAGTTCTTC
cdr3_aa: CASSQSGAYFDEQFF

v_call: TRBV5-1
d_call: -
clone_size: once
j_call: TRBJ1-2
cdr3_nt: TGCGCCAGCAGCCTATCCCCCAATGGGGCAGGTGGCTACACCTTC
cdr3_aa: CASSLSPNGAGGYTF

v_call: TRBV20-1
d_call: TRBD2
clone_size: -
j_call: TRBJ2-1
cdr3_nt: TGCAGTGCTAGAGAAACCGGGACTAGAGGCGATGAGCAGTTCTTC
cdr3_aa: CSARETGTRGDEQFF

v_call: TRBV24-1
d_call: TRBD1
clone_size: -
j_call: TRBJ2-3
cdr3_nt: TGTGCCACCAGTGATCGAGGCCGGGACAGGGCGACGGGCACAGATACGCAGTATTTT
cdr3_aa: CATSDRGRDRATGTDTQYF

v_call: TRBV18
d_call: TRBD1
clone_size: -
j_call: TRBJ2-3
cdr3_nt: TGTGCCAGCGCGGACAGGGGTGAAGATACGCAGTATTTT
cdr3_aa: CASADRGEDTQYF

v_call: TRBV2
d_call: -
clone_size: -
j_call: TRBJ2-7
cdr3_nt: TGTGCCAGCAGTGTGACCCTCTACGAGCAGTACTTC
cdr3_aa: CASSVTLYEQYF

v_call: TRBV27
d_call: TRBD2
clone_size: -
j_call: TRBJ2-1
cdr3_nt: TGTGCCAGCAGTTCGGGTGCGGTTTCGGGGGGGAAGAATGAGCAGTTCTTC
cdr3_aa: CASSSGAVSGGKNEQFF

v_call: TRBV4-3
d_call: -
clone_size: -
j_call: TRBJ2-5
cdr3_nt: TGCGCCAGCAGCCAAGATCTCCAAGACAGCTACTACGATGAGCAGTACTTC
cdr3_aa: CASSQDLQDSYYDEQYF

v_call: TRBV12-3/TRBV12-4
d_call: -
clone_size: -
j_call: TRBJ1-6
cdr3_nt: TGTGCCAGCAGTTCCGCAGTATGGGGACCCCTCCACTTT
cdr3_aa: CASSSAVWGPLHF

v_call: TRBV6-1
d_call: TRBD1
clone_size: -
j_call: TRBJ2-7
cdr3_nt: TGTGCCAGCAGTGACCGGGACAGAGTCTACGAGCAGTACTTC
cdr3_aa: CASSDRDRVYEQYF

v_call: TRBV28
d_call: -
clone_size: -
j_call: TRBJ2-1
cdr3_nt: TGTGCCAGCAGTTTTTGGGGGCGAAATGAGCAGTTCTTC
cdr3_aa: CASSFWGRNEQFF

v_call: TRBV24-1
d_call: -
clone_size: few
j_call: TRBJ2-7
cdr3_nt: TGTGCCACCAGTGATCCCCCCCGGGGTGTTACCTACGAGCAGTACTTC
cdr3_aa: CATSDPPRGVTYEQYF

v_call: TRBV12-3/TRBV12-4
d_call: -
clone_size: -
j_call: TRBJ2-7
cdr3_nt: TGTGCCAGCAGTTTACCGGACTACGAGCAGTACTTC
cdr3_aa: CASSLPDYEQYF

v_call: TRBV3-1
d_call: -
clone_size: -
j_call: TRBJ2-5
cdr3_nt: TGTGCCAGCAGCCAAGATCACGTGGTGTGGACCCAGTACTTC
cdr3_aa: CASSQDHVVWTQYF

v_call: TRBV4-2
d_call: TRBD1
clone_size: -
j_call: TRBJ2-4
cdr3_nt: TGTGCCAGCAGCCAACTATTCAGGGGGCCTAGAGCCAAAAACATTCAGTACTTC
cdr3_aa: CASSQLFRGPRAKNIQYF

v_call: TRBV3-1
d_call: TRBD1
clone_size: -
j_call: TRBJ2-5
cdr3_nt: TGTGCCAGCAGCCAAGAGGGAAGGGGGCGCGGTGAGCAGTACTTC
cdr3_aa: CASSQEGRGRGEQYF

v_call: TRBV28
d_call: -
clone_size: few
j_call: TRBJ2-3
cdr3_nt: TGTGCCAGCAGTTTGTGGGGGAGCACAGATACGCAGTATTTT
cdr3_aa: CASSLWGSTDTQYF

v_call: TRBV7-2
d_call: -
clone_size: -
j_call: TRBJ2-5
cdr3_nt: TGTGCCAGCAGCTCGCTAGGTCTAGAGACCCAGTACTTC
cdr3_aa: CASSSLGLETQYF

v_call: TRBV7-9
d_call: TRBD1
clone_size: few
j_call: TRBJ1-2
cdr3_nt: TGTGCCAGCAGCTCGACAGGGTTGGTCCAGTACTATGGCTACACCTTC
cdr3_aa: CASSSTGLVQYYGYTF

v_call: TRBV20-1
d_call: -
clone_size: -
j_call: TRBJ2-1
cdr3_nt: TGCAGTGCTGGAGGGGTTCGAACGTATTCCTACAATGAGCAGTTCTTC
cdr3_aa: CSAGGVRTYSYNEQFF

v_call: TRBV13
d_call: -
clone_size: few
j_call: TRBJ1-2
cdr3_nt: TGTGCCAGCAGTACACTGACGGGAATCAACTATGGCTACACCTTC
cdr3_aa: CASSTLTGINYGYTF

v_call: TRBV20-1
d_call: TRBD1
clone_size: -
j_call: TRBJ2-5
cdr3_nt: TGCAGTGCTAGAGATACCCGGACAGGGGGCCTCGGGACCCAGTACTTC
cdr3_aa: CSARDTRTGGLGTQYF

v_call: TRBV4-3
d_call: -
clone_size: -
j_call: TRBJ1-6
cdr3_nt: TGCGCCAGCAGCCAAGAGACAGCTAATAATTCACCCCTCCACTTT
cdr3_aa: CASSQETANNSPLHF

v_call: TRBV10-2
d_call: -
clone_size: few
j_call: TRBJ2-1
cdr3_nt: TGCGCCGTCAATGGTCATGGGGGAGTCTCTTCAGGGAATGAGCAGTTCTTC
cdr3_aa: CAVNGHGGVSSGNEQFF